This T cell receptor beta chain was identified in a study of T cell responses to AZD1222 COVID-19 vaccine (dated by TCRdb to the early 2020s). In the study overall: Because spike-specific TCR depth and breadth did not differ between the two schedules, AZD1222 recipients who got a second dose at roughly 4 weeks were pooled with those who got a second dose at roughly 12 weeks. TCR sequencing covered 233 trial participants: roughly 200 given two doses of AZD1222 and 26 given two doses of MenACWY control vaccine. Trial participants were enrolled by age into 18-55, 56-69 and 70-plus year subgroups, with 148, 28 and 57 TCR-sequenced participants respectively.

General findings and caveats noted by the study authors: The 56-69-year group was small, and its depth increase did not reach significance, likely because of low power. Vaccine-associated CD4 TCRs spanned the whole spike protein, with dominant responses in regions 160-218 and 743-854. Nearly half of unique spike-specific TCRs reportedly recognized epitopes outside regions mutated in the B.1.351 and B.1.1.7 variants. Spike-specific TCR breadth and depth rose significantly after two AZD1222 doses compared with day 0 and with MenACWY recipients. Only 5 to 7 AZD1222 recipients were SARS-CoV-2 seropositive at baseline, limiting conclusions about previously exposed vaccinees. Because no samples from the day 14 peak response were available, repertoires could be characterized only after the peak T cell response. Participants were mostly white British and included more females than males, and it was suggested by the authors that clonal diversity may have been underestimated.

The CDR3 regions of human TCRbeta chains were subjected to immunosequencing. As for the authors' bioinformatics: TCRs in the repertoires were matched against a reference library of SARS-CoV-2-specific TCRs that had been generated with the MIRA antigen-specificity platform. Breadth was defined as the fraction of unique TCRs that were SARS-CoV-2-associated. Depth was defined as the fraction of total T cells that were SARS-CoV-2-associated. Using the MIRA data, each spike-specific TCR was assigned both to the spike region to which the TCR was reactive and to a CD4 or CD8 class. Log10-transformed breadth and depth values were compared by one-way ANOVA with Sidak's multiple comparisons tests. TCRdb took over this immuneACCESS table, retaining in-frame rearrangements with V and J assigned. Such tables are incomplete; in checked studies, under half of the missing clones stem from an unresolved V gene, and the remainder is unexplained. V, J and clone size were drawn from that table, and D and trimming were deduced from the DNA. The sample records around 99,000 clones, around 94% of which are singletons. 12% of the sample belongs to the ten largest clones.

In the paper's terms, the time point label means: baseline before first vaccination. Samples from vaccinated people were obtained from the UK trials COV001 and COV002, which included a single-blind randomized controlled phase 2/3 trial of AZD1222 (ChAdOx1 nCoV-19) in healthy adults. Trial participant PBMC samples were collected at day 0 and day 28 after the second dose for TCRbeta chain sequencing. As regards this clone: Its antigen is currently not known. The sample holds no much larger clone one base away, and base qualities are not on file.

The germline V gene gives CDR1 as SQVTM and CDR2 as ANQGSEA. The V and J ends are trimmed by 1 base and 0 bases, leaving 15 bases between them. Inclusive of the bounding cysteine and phenylalanine, the CDR3 is 16 residues long. Here the CDR3 DNA is all that survives: 48 bases in frame from base 1. This clonotype was obtained from an adult in good health. Sequencing was performed on peripheral blood, taken on day 0 of AZD1222 vaccination. Recombination linked TRBV29-1 to TRBJ1-2; no D gene can be assigned with confidence. The DNA is TGCAGCGTTGAAGGCGGTTGGGAGAGCGCTAACTATGGCTACACCTTC. Its amino acids are CSVEGGWESANYGYTF.